This T cell receptor beta chain emerged from a study of blood T cell repertoires in COVID-19 (TCRdb year 2020). For context, the study as a whole: Samples from collaborators originated in the United States, Italy and Spain and spanned both the acute and convalescent phases of COVID-19. The prospective study material was composed of cDNA or gDNA derived from T cells, B-cell-depleted T cells, or PBMCs. Samples came from the ongoing ImmuneRACE study (first 160 participants) plus 1,254 subjects from 6 global collaborators. Subjects who had been exposed to COVID-19, were actively infected with it, or had recovered from it provided the deeply sampled blood TCRbeta repertoires that made up the dataset. Where available, HLA class I and class II types were obtained from metadata supplied by the sample provider rather than from assay-based typing. The sample metadata nearly always contained a de-identified subject ID, COVID-19 status, age in years and sex. The repertoires were released in a freely available public database intended as a resource for research on the immune response to SARS-CoV-2. On the study overall, not on this receptor specifically: Clinical and demographic metadata were provided uncurated, with the amount varying by source and participant.

From the germline V gene, CDR1 is MNHNS and CDR2 is SASEGT. Including the terminal cysteine and phenylalanine, the CDR3 comprises 15 residues. Only the CDR3 portion is preserved as DNA: 45 bases, with reading frame beginning at the first base. Cut back by 1 base and 1 base, the V and J ends lie 8 bases apart. The immunoSEQ Assay, a bias-controlled multiplex PCR, was used to amplify TCRbeta CDR3 regions from genomic DNA. On the authors' methods: The number of nucleated cells in each sample was estimated from the amplification of reference gene primers within the assay. To quantify the absolute abundance of each unique TCRbeta CDR3 rearrangement, sequence reads were collapsed and filtered. For each sample, productive Simpson clonality was calculated by taking the square root of Simpson's diversity index across productive rearrangements. Held by TCRdb, this immuneACCESS table contains in-frame sequences only and omits some clones. Under half of the omission traces to an unresolved V gene where checked; the cause of the rest is unknown. V and J calls and clone size follow that table, whereas D and trimming were derived from the DNA. The sample table holds more than 65,000 clones, of which approximately 86% were seen once. More than 5.5% of the sample rests with the top ten.

As for this clone: Which antigen it targets is not known. No quality values exist for individual bases; no much larger clone is one base distant.

Each collaborating institution followed its own protocols to collect whole blood in K2EDTA tubes. For TCRbeta analysis, collaborators shipped samples in one of three forms: frozen whole blood, isolated PBMCs, or DNA extracted from either of those sample types. This TCR was sampled from a woman aged 50 to 65 with acute or convalescent COVID-19. The V and J segments used are TRBV6-1 and TRBJ1-5; TRBD1 could be the D gene, as 5 bases match. The sample was peripheral blood. The CDR3 region has the sequence CASSEDRNSNQPQHF. The bases read TGTGCCAGCAGTGAAGACAGGAACAGCAATCAGCCCCAGCATTTT.